The clone carrying this T cell receptor (beta chain) was detected only a few times. Its cognate antigen is unknown. These data belong to a study of T cell responses to AZD1222 COVID-19 vaccine. Study outcomes and limitations: The peak T cell response came first, and repertoires were sampled only after it. Spike-specific TCR breadth and depth rose after two AZD1222 doses. Nearly half of the spike-specific TCRs reportedly recognize variant regions that carry no mutations. Just a handful of people given AZD1222 tested seropositive at baseline.

The assay was immunoSEQ multiplex PCR, and TCRdb's table has in-frame clones only and misses some. Of tens of thousands of clones listed, around 90% were seen once; the top ten hold around 5%. V lost 7 bases, J lost 0 bases, and 18 bases lay in between. The CDR3 consists of 16 residues. Germline assignment: CDR1 SNHLY and CDR2 FYNNEI. The chain is built from TRBV2 and TRBJ1-1; D gene ambiguous. Sequencing was performed on peripheral blood, taken 28 days after the second AZD1222 dose. The receptor comes from an adult who received the AZD1222 COVID-19 vaccine. Here the CDR3 DNA reads TGTGCCAGCAAACCTGGCGGCGGTGGGGTGAACACTGAAGCTTTCTTT. As protein: CASKPGGGGVNTEAFF.